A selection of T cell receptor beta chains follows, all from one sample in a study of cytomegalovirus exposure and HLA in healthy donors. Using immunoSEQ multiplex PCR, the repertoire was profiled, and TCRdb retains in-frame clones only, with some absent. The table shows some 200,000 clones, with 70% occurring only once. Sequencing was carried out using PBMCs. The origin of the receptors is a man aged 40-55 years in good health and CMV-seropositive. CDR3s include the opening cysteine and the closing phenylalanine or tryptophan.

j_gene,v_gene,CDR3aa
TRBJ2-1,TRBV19,CASSTGGYNEQFF
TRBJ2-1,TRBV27,CASTYRGYNEQFF
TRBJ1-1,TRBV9,CASSVESHRQAFF
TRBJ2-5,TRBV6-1,CASTWDSGETQYF
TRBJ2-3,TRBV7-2,CASRPTATRSTDTQYF
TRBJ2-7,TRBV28,CASSPARGAGAYEQYF
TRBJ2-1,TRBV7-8,CASSPPGQGILYNEQFF
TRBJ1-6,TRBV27,CASSLQGPYNSPLHF
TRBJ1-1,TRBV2,CATLRNSGGTEAFF
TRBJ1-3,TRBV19,CASRALAGNTIYF
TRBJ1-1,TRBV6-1,CASSSQGGKNTEAFF
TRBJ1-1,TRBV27,CASSPLGQGLTEAFF
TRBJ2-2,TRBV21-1,CASSTTGTGYTGELFF
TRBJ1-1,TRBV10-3,CAIGDRVKGTEAFF
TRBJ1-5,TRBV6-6,CASSSGQPQHF
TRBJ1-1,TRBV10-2,CATKEEDRRDTEAFF
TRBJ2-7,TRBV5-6,CASSPNEGAQYF
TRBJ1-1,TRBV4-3,CASSHSTLQGTEAFF
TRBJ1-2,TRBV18,CASSPPTGPSTNYGYTF
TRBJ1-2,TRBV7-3,CASSLGLGSGYTF
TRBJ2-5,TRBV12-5,CASGFGTSLGQETQYF
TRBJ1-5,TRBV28,CASSFATGQYNQPQHF
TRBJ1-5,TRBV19,CASSSSGTGLSGQPQHF
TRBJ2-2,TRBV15,CATSRDSGGQGNTGELFF
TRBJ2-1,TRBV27,CASSLQGVDSPREQFF
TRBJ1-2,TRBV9,CASSDGLVSGYTF
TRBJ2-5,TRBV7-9,CSSSLALLTGRRRKETQYF
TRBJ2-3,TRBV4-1,CASSQVGAGGDTQYF
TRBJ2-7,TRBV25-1,CASSRGIEQYF
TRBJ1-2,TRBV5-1,CASSLGVPTGHGYTF
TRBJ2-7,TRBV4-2,CASSQEYSGVPYEQYF
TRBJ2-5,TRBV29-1,CSVERTGSSGTQYF
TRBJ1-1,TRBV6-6,CASSLDDGVGAFF
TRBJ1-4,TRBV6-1,CASSWTGYEEKLFF
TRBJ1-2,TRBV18,CASSPSQGRDGYTF
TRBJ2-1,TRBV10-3,CAISFPGTSGGKMLFDNEQFF
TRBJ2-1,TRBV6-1,CASSGPGLGNEQFF
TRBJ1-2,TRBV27,CASSTRTGRLRANYGYTF
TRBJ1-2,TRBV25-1,CASSESGEISYGYTF
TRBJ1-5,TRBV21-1,CASRRGQRNQPQHF
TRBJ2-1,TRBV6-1,CASSELGGGYNEQFF